The 31 T cell receptor beta chains presented below share a single source sample, sequenced in a study of T cell changes during pregnancy in multiple sclerosis. Using immunoSEQ multiplex PCR, the repertoire was profiled, and TCRdb retains in-frame clones only, with some absent. The table shows about 17,000 clones, with nearly 90% occurring only once. The sequencing used CD8+ T cells from peripheral blood mononuclear cells, collected after pregnancy. The receptors come from a female donor in good health, enrolled as a control in a pregnancy study.

This clone was seen just once. This chain joins TRBV9 and TRBJ2-1; D is unclear. CDR1 and CDR2 (germline): SGDLS, YYNGEE. The CDR3 loop spans 15 amino acids. V was cut by 4 bases and J by 0 bases, with 11 bases left in between. CDR3 sequence: CASSPYSSSYNEQFF. CDR3 sequence (DNA): TGTGCCAGCAGCCCCTACAGCAGCTCCTACAATGAGCAGTTCTTC.

This clone was counted once. The rearrangement uses TRBV13 and TRBJ1-2; the match to TRBD1 covers 9 bases. Losses at the gene ends were 0 bases for V and 6 bases for J; bases not matched to a gene: 2. Germline V gene data show CDR1 as PRHDT and CDR2 as FYEKMQ (reference sequence). CDR3 size: 14 residues. The DNA of the CDR3 is TGTGCCAGCAGCTTAGGACAGGGGGCTGATGGCTACACCTTC. Translating it yields CASSLGQGADGYTF. Complete variable domain (other parts from reference TRBV13 and TRBJ1-2): AAGVIQSPRHLIKEKRETATLKCYPIPRHDTVYWYQQGPGQDPQFLISFYEKMQSDKGSIPDRFSAQQFSDYHSELNMSSLELGDSALYFCASSLGQGADGYTFGSGTRLTVV.

The chain links TRBV19 to TRBJ2-1, with 9 positions matching TRBD1. After removal of 8 bases from V and 6 bases from J, the junction contained 5 bases not matched to a gene. From germline, CDR1 is LNHDA and CDR2 SQIVND (reference sequence). The CDR3 contains 13 residues. CDR3 nucleotides: TGTGCCAGTGCGACAGGGGGAGGCAATGAGCAGTTCTTC. This translates into CASATGGGNEQFF.

The chain carries TRBV13 and TRBJ2-3, with D uncertain. Germline V gene data show CDR1 as PRHDT and CDR2 as FYEKMQ (reference sequence). Trimming cost V 1 base and J 6 bases, with 11 bases left between them. This CDR3 is 14 amino acids long. In DNA form, the CDR3 reads TGTGCCAGCAGCTTAGTTGACTCTCTGGATACGCAGTATTTT. It is translated as CASSLVDSLDTQYF.

The rearrangement links TRBV4-1 to TRBJ2-1; D is possibly TRBD2 (5 bases). The CDR3 covers 16 residues. V was trimmed by 0 bases and J by 3 bases, leaving 12 bases between them. Germline CDR1 is MGHRA and CDR2 is YSYEKL. The CDR3 sequence: CASSQDRGSDYNEQFF. CDR3 nucleotide sequence: TGCGCCAGCAGCCAAGACCGTGGGAGTGACTACAATGAGCAGTTCTTC.

V gene TRBV5-5 combines with J gene TRBJ1-6; D gene uncertain. The CDR3 has 16 amino acids. V lost 1 base and J 7 bases, leaving 15 bases between the germline ends. The germline V gene encodes CDR1 SGHKS and CDR2 YYEKEE (reference sequence). This CDR3 reads CASSLLPSTGNSPLHF. The CDR3 DNA follows: TGTGCCAGCAGCTTGTTGCCGTCGACGGGAAATTCACCCCTCCACTTT.

The chain recombines TRBV5-1 with TRBJ1-2; no clear D. Germline CDR1 reads SGHRS; CDR2 reads YFSETQ. V dropped 1 base and J dropped 4 bases, with 17 bases sitting between them. The CDR3 totals 16 residues. In DNA form, the CDR3 reads TGCGCCAGCAGCTTGTCGGCCGAGAGACTAGGCTATGGCTACACCTTC. It translates to CASSLSAERLGYGYTF.

This rearrangement joins TRBV6-1 to TRBJ1-1; 9 nucleotides agree with TRBD1. The CDR3 is 15 amino acids. Trimming removed 2 bases from V and 5 bases from J; junction bases left unmatched: 6. Germline values: CDR1 MNHNS, CDR2 SASEGT. CDR3 amino acids: CASSENRGRRTEAFF. The CDR3, as DNA: TGTGCCAGCAGTGAAAACAGGGGGCGAAGAACTGAAGCTTTCTTT.

The CDR3: CSARDIYEQYF. CDR3 bases: TGCAGTGCTAGGGACATCTACGAGCAGTACTTC. The V and J genes are TRBV20-1 and TRBJ2-7, with D perhaps matching TRBD1 (5 bases). This CDR3 spans 11 amino acids. V lost 3 bases and J lost 3, with 6 bases in between. The germline CDR1 and CDR2 sequences are DFQATT and SNEGSKA (reference sequence).

The rearrangement uses TRBV19 and TRBJ1-1, with 7 bases that match TRBD1. The junction had 4 bases not matched to a gene; V was cut back by 7 bases and J by 5 bases. The CDR3 loop spans 12 amino acids. Per germline, CDR1 LNHDA and CDR2 SQIVND (reference sequence). The chain's CDR3 is CASNTGETEAFF. DNA for the CDR3: TGTGCCAGTAACACAGGGGAAACTGAAGCTTTCTTT.

CDR3 loop: CASSPRTRGPNVLTF. In DNA form, the CDR3 reads TGTGCCAGCAGCCCCCGGACTAGGGGTCCCAACGTCCTGACTTTC. The chain uses TRBV9 and TRBJ2-6; 7 nucleotides agree with TRBD2. Looked up from germline, CDR1 is SGDLS and CDR2 is YYNGEE. The J segment lost 8 bases and the V segment lost 4 bases, leaving 9 bases of the junction unmatched. This CDR3 spans 15 amino acids.

The rearrangement links TRBV5-1 to TRBJ2-3; D is unclear. The CDR3 length is 13 residues. Germline CDR1 and CDR2: SGHRS and YFSETQ. The V end was cut by 5 bases, the J end by 6 bases, with 13 bases between. The DNA of the CDR3 is TGCGCCAGCAGTCCCGAACTTGTGGATACGCAGTATTTT. It encodes CASSPELVDTQYF.

This chain uses TRBV19 with TRBJ2-3; D gene ambiguous. Germline CDR1 and CDR2: LNHDA and SQIVND (reference sequence). This CDR3 has 12 residues. Trimming shortened V by 1 base and J by 4 bases, and 3 bases separated the two germline ends. CDR3 loop: CASSIAADTQYF. DNA of the CDR3: TGTGCCAGTAGTATAGCCGCAGATACGCAGTATTTT.

The chain carries TRBV30 and TRBJ2-5; 8 bases align to TRBD1. The J call may be wrong; the DNA end is better matched by TRBJ2-7. Germline lookup yields CDR1 GTSNPN and CDR2 SVGIG (reference sequence). This CDR3 spans 14 amino acids. The DNA for the CDR3 is TGTGCCTGGAGTTCGACAGGGGTACTGAGCGAGCAGTACTTC. As protein: CAWSSTGVLSEQYF.

The chain carries TRBV19 and TRBJ2-7, with D tentatively TRBD2 (5 bases). Germline assignment: CDR1 LNHDA and CDR2 SQIVND (reference sequence). The CDR3 length is 15 residues. V shed 1 base and J shed 1 base, with 11 bases lying between them. CDR3 region: CASSIGPGSSYEQYF. In nucleotides, the CDR3 is TGTGCCAGTAGTATAGGTCCGGGATCTTCCTACGAGCAGTACTTC.

This clone was detected only a few times. The chain links TRBV5-1 to TRBJ2-1; 8 bases are a match to TRBD1. Germline CDR1 reads SGHRS; CDR2 reads YFSETQ. This CDR3 has 16 residues. V shed 2 bases, J shed 6 bases, and the junction held 10 bases outside the gene matches. CDR3: CASSFSRDRGFNEQFF. The CDR3 DNA sequence: TGCGCCAGCAGCTTTAGCCGAGACAGGGGATTCAATGAGCAGTTCTTC.

The chain has TRBV11-2 and TRBJ2-1; D is unresolved. The V end lost 0 bases, the J end lost 9 bases, and 6 bases lay between the germline ends. Germline V lookup: CDR1 SGHAT, CDR2 FQNNGV. This CDR3 is built from 12 residues. The CDR3 loop is CASSLDLGEQFF. CDR3 coding DNA: TGTGCCAGCAGCTTAGATCTAGGTGAGCAGTTCTTC.

The rearrangement links TRBV25-1 to TRBJ2-1, with 7 bases that match TRBD2. Germline loops: CDR1 MGHDK, CDR2 SYGVNS. CDR3 length: 14 residues. Trimming at V came to 2 bases and at J to 6 bases, leaving 4 bases not matched to a gene. The CDR3 sequence is CASSERGRANEQFF. The CDR3 region has the DNA TGTGCCAGCAGTGAACGGGGGAGGGCCAATGAGCAGTTCTTC.

The V and J genes are TRBV28 and TRBJ2-3; TRBD2 matches 7 bases. Trimming took 1 base from V and 1 from J; bases not matched to a gene: 14. This CDR3 comprises 19 residues. Germline CDR1 and CDR2: MDHEN and SYDVKM. The CDR3 here is CASSLLSASGSWGTDTQYF. The CDR3 DNA reads as TGTGCCAGCAGTTTATTATCGGCTAGCGGATCCTGGGGCACAGATACGCAGTATTTT.

The chain couples TRBV6-4 to TRBJ2-1; 8 bases line up with TRBD2. With 0 bases clipped from V and 8 bases from J, the junction kept 6 bases outside the gene matches. There are 15 residues in the CDR3. Germline V CDR1 and CDR2: MRHNA, SNTAGT. CDR3 amino acids: CASSDSPGGMDEQFF. CDR3 nucleotide sequence: TGTGCCAGCAGTGACTCGCCGGGAGGGATGGATGAGCAGTTCTTC.

This chain links TRBV18 with TRBJ2-5, with D possibly being TRBD1 (6 bases). The CDR3 runs 17 residues. V lost 3 bases to trimming and J lost 5 bases, with 22 bases between them. CDR1 and CDR2 (germline): KGHSH, LQKENI. CDR3 DNA sequence: TGTGCCAGCTCACCGACACAGGGTTGGGGTTTTTCGGAGACCCAGTACTTC. Translating gives CASSPTQGWGFSETQYF. The full variable domain, in which reference TRBV18 and TRBJ2-5 provide the parts outside the CDR3, is NAGVMQNPRHLVRRRGQEARLRCSPMKGHSHVYWYRQLPEEGLKFMVYLQKENIIDESGMPKERFSAEFPKEGPSILRIQQVVRGDSAAYFCASSPTQGWGFSETQYFGPGTRLLVL.

J is TRBJ2-1 and V is TRBV11-2; TRBD2 matches at 7 bases. CDR1 is SGHAT and CDR2 is FQNNGV in the germline V gene. Trimming took 2 bases from V and 0 from J; bases not matched to a gene: 4. This CDR3 spans 16 amino acids. The CDR3 sequence is CASSLYGRSSYNEQFF. CDR3 in DNA: TGTGCCAGCAGCTTATACGGGAGGAGCTCCTACAATGAGCAGTTCTTC.

The rearrangement uses TRBV13 and TRBJ2-1; D not certain. The germline V gene encodes CDR1 PRHDT and CDR2 FYEKMQ (reference sequence). The CDR3 spans 15 residues. The V gene lost 0 bases and the J gene lost 0 bases, with 6 bases spanning the gap. The CDR3 is CASSLGRSSYNEQFF. In nucleotides, the CDR3 is TGTGCCAGCAGCTTAGGTCGGAGCTCCTACAATGAGCAGTTCTTC.

In this sample, this clone is medium-sized. The V gene is TRBV6-4, the J gene TRBJ2-1; D gene ambiguous. CDR1 MRHNA and CDR2 SNTAGT come from the germline V gene. The CDR3 contains 13 residues. Between the trimmed V and J ends, which lost 0 bases and 8 bases, there was a span of 8 bases. CDR3 residues: CASSDSEKDEQFF. CDR3 coding DNA: TGTGCCAGCAGTGACTCAGAGAAAGATGAGCAGTTCTTC.

Note on this clone: The junction departs from germline at one end; a sequencing error may be responsible. CDR3 protein: CASSPTPTSTDTQYF. DNA for the CDR3: TGTGCTAGCAGCCCGACACCTACAAGCACAGATACGCAGTATTTT. This chain uses TRBV7-7 with TRBJ2-3, with D uncertain. In germline, CDR1 is SSHAT, CDR2 FNYEAQ (reference sequence). This CDR3 is built from 15 residues.

The chain employs TRBV5-4 and TRBJ2-7; D may be TRBD1 (6 bases). From germline, CDR1 is SGHNT and CDR2 YYREEE (reference sequence). The CDR3 is 14 residues long. Trimming took off 4 bases at V and 3 bases at J, with 14 bases between the two ends. The CDR3 reads CASSAGTNFYEQYF. The CDR3 nucleotides are TGTGCCAGCAGCGCCGGGACAAATTTCTACGAGCAGTACTTC.

This chain links TRBV6-4 with TRBJ2-2, with no clear D. CDR1 and CDR2 from the germline V gene are MRHNA and SNTAGT. The V gene lost 3 bases and the J gene lost 4 bases, with 6 bases spanning the gap. This CDR3 has 13 amino acids. CDR3: CASSEAATGELFF. In DNA, the CDR3 is TGTGCCAGCAGTGAGGCTGCCACCGGGGAGCTGTTTTTT.

The chain uses TRBV9 and TRBJ2-3; 7 positions agree with TRBD1. This CDR3 is 16 amino acids long. The V and J ends lost 0 bases and 3 bases, in that order; junction bases with no gene match: 7. Per germline, CDR1 SGDLS and CDR2 YYNGEE. The CDR3 loop is CASSVGQGVGTDTQYF. Here the CDR3 DNA reads TGTGCCAGCAGCGTAGGACAGGGCGTAGGAACAGATACGCAGTATTTT. Full variable domain (missing parts from reference TRBV9 and TRBJ2-3): DSGVTQTPKHLITATGQRVTLRCSPRSGDLSVYWYQQSLDQGLQFLIQYYNGEERAKGNILERFSAQQFPDLHSELNLSSLELGDSALYFCASSVGQGVGTDTQYFGPGTRLTVL.

This chain links TRBV5-4 with TRBJ1-2; D is uncertain. Trimming left V 0 bases short and J 5 bases short, with 11 bases between. This CDR3 region has 14 residues. Germline V gene sequence: CDR1 SGHNT, CDR2 YYREEE (reference sequence). As DNA, the CDR3 is TGTGCCAGCAGCTTGGAATTCGAGTTTTATGGCTACACCTTC. This encodes CASSLEFEFYGYTF.

The chain recombines TRBV27 with TRBJ2-7; D not certain. CDR3 size: 15 residues. V shed 5 bases and J shed 0 bases, with 14 bases lying between them. In germline, CDR1 is MNHEY, CDR2 SMNVEV (reference sequence). CDR3 DNA: TGTGCCAGCAGTCCAGCCCCAAGGAGCTCCTACGAGCAGTACTTC. The encoded protein is CASSPAPRSSYEQYF.

J is TRBJ1-2 and V is TRBV19; TRBD1 matches 8 bases. CDR1 is LNHDA and CDR2 is SQIVND in the germline V gene (reference sequence). The CDR3 has 15 residues. The J segment lost 5 bases and the V segment lost 5 bases, leaving 10 bases of the junction unmatched. CDR3 in amino acids: CASSLGQGVGYGYTF. CDR3 nucleotides: TGTGCCAGTAGTCTTGGACAGGGTGTAGGGTATGGCTACACCTTC.